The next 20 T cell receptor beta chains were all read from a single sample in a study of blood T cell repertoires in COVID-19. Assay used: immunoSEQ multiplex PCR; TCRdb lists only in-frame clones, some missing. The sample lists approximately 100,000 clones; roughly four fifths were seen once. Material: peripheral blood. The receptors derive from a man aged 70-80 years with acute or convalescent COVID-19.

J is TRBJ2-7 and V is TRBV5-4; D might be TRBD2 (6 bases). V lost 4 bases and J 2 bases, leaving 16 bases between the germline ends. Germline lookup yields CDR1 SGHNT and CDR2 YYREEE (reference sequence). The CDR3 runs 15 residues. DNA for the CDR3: TGTGCCAGCAGCCAAACTAGCCAAATTCCCTACGAGCAGTACTTC. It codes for CASSQTSQIPYEQYF.

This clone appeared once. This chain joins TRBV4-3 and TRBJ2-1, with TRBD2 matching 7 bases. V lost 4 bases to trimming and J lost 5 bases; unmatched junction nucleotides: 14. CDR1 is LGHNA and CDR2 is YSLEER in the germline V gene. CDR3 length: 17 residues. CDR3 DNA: TGCGCCAGCAGCCCCGCCTGGGCACTAGCGCCCAACAATGAGCAGTTCTTC. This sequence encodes CASSPAWALAPNNEQFF.

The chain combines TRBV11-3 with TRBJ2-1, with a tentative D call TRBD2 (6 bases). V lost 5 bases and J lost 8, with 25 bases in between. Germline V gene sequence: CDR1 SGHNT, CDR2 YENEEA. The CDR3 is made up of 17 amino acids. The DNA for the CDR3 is TGTGCCAGCAGCCCCCCACCGACTAGTCCTGGGAATGATGAGCAGTTCTTC. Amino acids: CASSPPPTSPGNDEQFF.

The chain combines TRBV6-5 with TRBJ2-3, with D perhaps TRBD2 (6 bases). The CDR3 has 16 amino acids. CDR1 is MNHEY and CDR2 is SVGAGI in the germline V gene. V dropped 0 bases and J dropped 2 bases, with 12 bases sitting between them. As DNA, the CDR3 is TGTGCCAGCAGTTACTCGATGGCGGGACTCACAGATACGCAGTATTTT. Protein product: CASSYSMAGLTDTQYF.

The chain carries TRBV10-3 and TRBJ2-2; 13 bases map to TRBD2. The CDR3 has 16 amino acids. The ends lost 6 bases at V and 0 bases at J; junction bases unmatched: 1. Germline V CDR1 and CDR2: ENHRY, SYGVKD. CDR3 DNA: TGTGCCATCAGCACTAGCGGGGGGGCGAACACCGGGGAGCTGTTTTTT. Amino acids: CAISTSGGANTGELFF.

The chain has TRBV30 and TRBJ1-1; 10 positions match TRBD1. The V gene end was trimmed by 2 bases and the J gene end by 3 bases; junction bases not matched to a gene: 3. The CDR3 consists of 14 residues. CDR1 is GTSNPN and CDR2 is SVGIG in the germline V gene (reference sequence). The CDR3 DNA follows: TGTGCCTGGAGTTTGACAGGGGGCCACACTGAAGCTTTCTTT. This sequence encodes CAWSLTGGHTEAFF.

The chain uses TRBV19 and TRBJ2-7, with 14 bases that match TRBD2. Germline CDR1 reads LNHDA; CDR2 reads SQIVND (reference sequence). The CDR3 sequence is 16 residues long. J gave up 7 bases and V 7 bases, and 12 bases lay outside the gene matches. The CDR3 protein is CASTDPRGLAGEEQYF. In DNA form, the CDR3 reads TGTGCCAGTACCGACCCCAGGGGACTAGCGGGAGAAGAGCAGTACTTC. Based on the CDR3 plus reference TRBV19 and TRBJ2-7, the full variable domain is DGGITQSPKYLFRKEGQNVTLSCEQNLNHDAMYWYRQDPGQGLRLIYYSQIVNDFQKGDIAEGYSVSREKKESFPLTVTSAQKNPTAFYLCASTDPRGLAGEEQYFGPGTRLTVT.

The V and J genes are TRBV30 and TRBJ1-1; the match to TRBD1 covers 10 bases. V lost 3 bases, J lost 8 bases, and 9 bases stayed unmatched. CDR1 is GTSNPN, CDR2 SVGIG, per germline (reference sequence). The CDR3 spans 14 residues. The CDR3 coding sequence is TGTGCCTGGAGCCGGGACAGGGGACCGGGAGAAGCTTTCTTT. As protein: CAWSRDRGPGEAFF.

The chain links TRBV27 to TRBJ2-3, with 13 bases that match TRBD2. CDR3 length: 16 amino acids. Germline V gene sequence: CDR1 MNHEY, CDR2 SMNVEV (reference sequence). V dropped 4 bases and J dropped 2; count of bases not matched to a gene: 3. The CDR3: CASSSGLAGVTDTQYF. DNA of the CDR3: TGTGCCAGCAGTTCAGGACTAGCGGGGGTCACAGATACGCAGTATTTT.

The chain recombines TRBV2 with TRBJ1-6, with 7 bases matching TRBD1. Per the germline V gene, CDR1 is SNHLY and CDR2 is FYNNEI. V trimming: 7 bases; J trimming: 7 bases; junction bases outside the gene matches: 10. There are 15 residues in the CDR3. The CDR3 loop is CASNSLGQVNSPLHF. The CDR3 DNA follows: TGTGCCAGCAACTCTCTCGGACAGGTCAATTCACCCCTCCACTTT.

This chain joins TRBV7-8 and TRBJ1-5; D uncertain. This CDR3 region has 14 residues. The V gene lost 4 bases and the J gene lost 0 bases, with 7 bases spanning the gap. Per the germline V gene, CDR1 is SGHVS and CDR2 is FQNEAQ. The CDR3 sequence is CASSSHYSNQPQHF. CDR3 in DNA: TGTGCCAGCAGCTCCCACTATAGCAATCAGCCCCAGCATTTT. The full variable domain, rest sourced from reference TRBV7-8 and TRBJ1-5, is GAGVSQSPRYKVAKRGQDVALRCDPISGHVSLFWYQQALGQGPEFLTYFQNEAQLDKSGLPSDRFFAERPEGSVSTLKIQRTQQEDSAVYLCASSSHYSNQPQHFGDGTRLSIL.

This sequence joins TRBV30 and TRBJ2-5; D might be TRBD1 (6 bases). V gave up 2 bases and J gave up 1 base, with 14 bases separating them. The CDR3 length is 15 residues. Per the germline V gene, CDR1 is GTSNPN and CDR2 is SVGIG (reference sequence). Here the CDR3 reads CAWSRLSRGQETQYF. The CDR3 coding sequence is TGTGCCTGGAGTCGGCTCTCCAGGGGCCAAGAGACCCAGTACTTC. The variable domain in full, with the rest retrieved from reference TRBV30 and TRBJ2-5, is SQTIHQWPATLVQPVGSPLSLECTVEGTSNPNLYWYRQAAGRGLQLLFYSVGIGQISSEVPQNLSASRPQDRQFILSSKKLLLSDSGFYLCAWSRLSRGQETQYFGPGTRLLVL.

The DNA of the CDR3 is TGCAGCACGGCCGGGACAGGGGCCTCCGAACTGCTGGGCTACACCTTC. Residues: CSTAGTGASELLGYTF. This chain joins TRBV29-1 and TRBJ1-2; 10 nucleotides line up with TRBD1. Trimming removed 8 bases from V and 8 bases from J; junction bases left unmatched: 20. The CDR3 totals 16 residues. The germline CDR1 and CDR2 sequences are SQVTM and ANQGSEA.

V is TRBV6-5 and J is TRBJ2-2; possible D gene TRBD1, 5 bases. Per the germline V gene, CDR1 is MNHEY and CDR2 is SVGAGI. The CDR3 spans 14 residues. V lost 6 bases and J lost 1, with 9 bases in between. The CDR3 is CASRSDRNTGELFF. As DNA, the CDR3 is TGTGCCAGCAGGTCCGACAGGAACACCGGGGAGCTGTTTTTT.

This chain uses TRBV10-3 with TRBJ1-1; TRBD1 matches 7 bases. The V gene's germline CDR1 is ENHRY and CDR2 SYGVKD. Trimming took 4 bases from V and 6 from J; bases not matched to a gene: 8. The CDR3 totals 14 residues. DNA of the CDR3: TGTGCCATCAGTGGGCCGGGACAGAGTTCTGAAGCTTTCTTT. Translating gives CAISGPGQSSEAFF.

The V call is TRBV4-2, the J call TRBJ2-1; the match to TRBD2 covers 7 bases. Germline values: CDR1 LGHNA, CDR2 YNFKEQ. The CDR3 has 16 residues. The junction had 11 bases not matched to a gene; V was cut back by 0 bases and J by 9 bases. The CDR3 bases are TGTGCCAGCAGCCAAGATGAGGAGCGGGGCCGTAGTGAGCAGTTCTTC. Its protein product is CASSQDEERGRSEQFF.

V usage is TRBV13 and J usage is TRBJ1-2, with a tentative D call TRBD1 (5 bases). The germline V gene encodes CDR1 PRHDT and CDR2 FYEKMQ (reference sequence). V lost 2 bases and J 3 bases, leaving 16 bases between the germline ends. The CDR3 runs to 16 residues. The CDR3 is CASSLQTDPTYYGYTF. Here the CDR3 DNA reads TGTGCCAGCAGCTTACAGACAGACCCAACGTACTATGGCTACACCTTC. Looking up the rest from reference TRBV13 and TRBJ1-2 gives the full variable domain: AAGVIQSPRHLIKEKRETATLKCYPIPRHDTVYWYQQGPGQDPQFLISFYEKMQSDKGSIPDRFSAQQFSDYHSELNMSSLELGDSALYFCASSLQTDPTYYGYTFGSGTRLTVV.

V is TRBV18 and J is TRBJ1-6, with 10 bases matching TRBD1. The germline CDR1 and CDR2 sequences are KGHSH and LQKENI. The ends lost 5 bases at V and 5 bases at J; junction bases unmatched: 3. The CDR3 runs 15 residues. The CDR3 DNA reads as TGTGCCAGCTCAGAGGGACAGGGGCATAATTCACCCCTCCACTTT. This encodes CASSEGQGHNSPLHF.

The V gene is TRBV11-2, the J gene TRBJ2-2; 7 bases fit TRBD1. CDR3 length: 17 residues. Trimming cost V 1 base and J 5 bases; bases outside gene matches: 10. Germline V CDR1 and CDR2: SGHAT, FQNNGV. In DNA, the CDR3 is TGTGCCAGCAGCTTAGCGGGACAGAGGGGAAGGACCGGGGAGCTGTTTTTT. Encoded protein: CASSLAGQRGRTGELFF.

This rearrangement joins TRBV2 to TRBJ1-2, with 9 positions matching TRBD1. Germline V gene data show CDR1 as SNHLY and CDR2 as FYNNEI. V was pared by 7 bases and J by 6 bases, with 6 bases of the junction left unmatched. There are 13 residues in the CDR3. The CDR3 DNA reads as TGTGCCAGCATCATCGACAGGGGGGATGGCTACACCTTC. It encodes CASIIDRGDGYTF.